This T cell receptor (beta chain) is from a study of blood T cell repertoires in COVID-19. Study summary: The United States, Italy and Spain provided the acute and convalescent COVID-19 samples. The cDNA or gDNA used as material had been derived from T cells, B-cell-depleted T cells, or PBMCs.

The germline gives CDR1 SGDLS, CDR2 YYNGEE. V was shortened by 4 bases and J by 5 bases, with 14 bases between the two germline ends. The CDR3 loop spans 14 amino acids. In the original processing: Nucleated cell number was recorded as an estimate derived from reference gene primer amplification. Profiling relied on immunoSEQ multiplex PCR, and the TCRdb table lists in-frame clones only, not all of them. The V and J calls and clone size come from that table; D and trimming were worked out from the DNA. Of fewer than 110,000 clones listed, about 90% are singletons. The TCR sequence derives from an older woman with acute or convalescent COVID-19. The sample taken for sequencing was peripheral blood. This chain joins TRBV9 and TRBJ2-3; a possible D gene is TRBD2 (6 bases). The CDR3 nucleotides read TGTGCCAGCAGCTCCCGACTAGTAAAAGATACGCAGTATTTT. It translates to CASSSRLVKDTQYF.